The 6 T cell receptor beta chains below were found in one sample sequenced in a study of identical twins. TCRdb processed the 5' RACE reads anew with MiXCR; each CDR3 protein has one entry. The sample has about 190,000 distinct CDR3 sequences; approximately 15% are singletons. This same sample was also taken into another study, of T cells expressing NK-cell markers.

The material sequenced was CD8+ T cells sorted from blood. Receptor source: a woman aged 18-29 years in good health.

This clonotype came up a few times. The rearrangement joins TRBV4-3 to TRBJ2-1; a possible D gene is TRBD2 (5 bases). Looked up from germline, CDR1 is LGHNA and CDR2 is YSLEER. This CDR3 is 16 amino acids long. Between the trimmed V and J ends, which lost 3 bases and 0 bases, there was a span of 12 bases. CDR3 nucleotide sequence: TGCGCCAGCAGCCAGGCCCTACGGGGCTCCTACAATGAGCAGTTCTTC. This encodes CASSQALRGSYNEQFF.

The gene calls are TRBV9 and TRBJ2-7, with 8 bases aligning to TRBD1. V lost 3 bases to trimming and J lost 2 bases; unmatched junction nucleotides: 1. This CDR3 region has 13 residues. CDR1 and CDR2 from the germline V gene are SGDLS and YYNGEE. The CDR3 here is CASSGQGTYEQYF. The CDR3 nucleotides read TGTGCCAGCAGCGGACAGGGGACCTACGAGCAGTACTTC.

Only a few counts were recorded for this clonotype. V usage is TRBV4-3 and J usage is TRBJ2-1; D unresolved. V lost 4 bases, J lost 7 bases, and 14 bases lay in between. Per germline, CDR1 LGHNA and CDR2 YSLEER. The CDR3 is 14 residues long. CDR3 DNA sequence: TGCGCCAGCAGCCGTTCTAAAGTAGCAAATGAGCAGTTCTTC. It codes for CASSRSKVANEQFF.

The chain recombines TRBV23-1 with TRBJ2-5, with a possible D match to TRBD1 (6 bases). TRBV23-1 is assigned to the ORF class and has an uncertain function. V was cut by 6 bases and J by 10 bases, with 27 bases left in between. This CDR3 contains 16 residues. In nucleotides, the CDR3 is TGCGCCAGCAGGGCTATCGTGACGAACAGGGTCGGAGACCAGTACTTC. Amino acid sequence: CASRAIVTNRVGDQYF.

On this clonotype itself: A junction end diverges from the germline sequence, so it may reflect a read error. The CDR3, as DNA: TGCGCCAGCAGCCACGGACTAGCGGGACTCAGTAACAATCAGCAGTTCTTC. Translating gives CASSHGLAGLSNNQQFF. The chain joins TRBV4-3 to TRBJ2-1, with TRBD2 matching 12 bases. The CDR3 totals 17 residues. Looked up from germline, CDR1 is LGHNA and CDR2 is YSLEER.

This clonotype was detected many times. This chain links TRBV12-3 or TRBV12-4 with TRBJ1-1; unclear D gene. V was clipped by 4 bases and J by 2 bases, with 17 bases between them. CDR3 size: 16 residues. The CDR3 is CASSSSRRGGNTEAFF. The DNA for the CDR3 is TGTGCCAGCAGTTCGTCACGGCGGGGAGGAAACACTGAAGCTTTCTTT.